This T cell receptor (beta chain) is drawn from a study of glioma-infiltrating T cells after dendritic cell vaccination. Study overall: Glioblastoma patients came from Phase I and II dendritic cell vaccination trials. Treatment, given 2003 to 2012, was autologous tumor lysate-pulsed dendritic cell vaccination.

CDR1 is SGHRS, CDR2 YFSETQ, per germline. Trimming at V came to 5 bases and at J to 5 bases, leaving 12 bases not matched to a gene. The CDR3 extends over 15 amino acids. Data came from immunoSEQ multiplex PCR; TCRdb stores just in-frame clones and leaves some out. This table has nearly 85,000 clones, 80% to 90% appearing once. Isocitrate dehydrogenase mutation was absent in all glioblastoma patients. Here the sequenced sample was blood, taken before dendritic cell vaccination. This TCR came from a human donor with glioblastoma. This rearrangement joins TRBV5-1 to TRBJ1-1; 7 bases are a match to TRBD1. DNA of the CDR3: TGCGCCAGCAGAATAGTAGGGGGCGGGGGGACTGAAGCTTTCTTT. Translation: CASRIVGGGGTEAFF.